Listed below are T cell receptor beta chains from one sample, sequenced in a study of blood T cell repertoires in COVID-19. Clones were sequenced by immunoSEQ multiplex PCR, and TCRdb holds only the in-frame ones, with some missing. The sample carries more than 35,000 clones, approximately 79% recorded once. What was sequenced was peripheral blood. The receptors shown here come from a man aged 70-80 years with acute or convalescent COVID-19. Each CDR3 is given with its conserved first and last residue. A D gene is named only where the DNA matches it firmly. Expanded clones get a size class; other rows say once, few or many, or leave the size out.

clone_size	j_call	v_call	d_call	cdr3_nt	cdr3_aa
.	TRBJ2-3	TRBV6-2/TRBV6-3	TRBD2	TGTGCCAGCAGTTCGGGTAGGGCTAGCGGGTTCACAGATACGCAGTATTTT	CASSSGRASGFTDTQYF
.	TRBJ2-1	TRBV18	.	TGTGCCAGCTCACCAGAAGTCCTAGCACCCATCTACAATGAGCAGTTCTTC	CASSPEVLAPIYNEQFF
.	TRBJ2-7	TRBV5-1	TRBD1	TGCGCCAGCAGAACTGGACAGGGAACCTACGAGCAGTACTTC	CASRTGQGTYEQYF
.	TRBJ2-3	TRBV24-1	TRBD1	TGTGCCACCAGTGAAAATCCGGGACAGGGGGGTAGGGATACGCAGTATTTT	CATSENPGQGGRDTQYF
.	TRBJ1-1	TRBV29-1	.	TGCAGCGTTGAATCAGGGGCTGGCACTGAAGCTTTCTTT	CSVESGAGTEAFF
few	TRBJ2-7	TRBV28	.	TGTGCCAGCAGTTTTATCCGGGATCCCACCTACGAGCAGTACTTC	CASSFIRDPTYEQYF
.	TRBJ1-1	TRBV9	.	TGTGCCAGCAGCGTAGATCCCCTCACTGAAGCTTTCTTT	CASSVDPLTEAFF
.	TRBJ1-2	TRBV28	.	TGTGCCAGCAGTCAATCGGGGGTTGGCTACACCTTC	CASSQSGVGYTF
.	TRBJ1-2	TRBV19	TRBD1	TGTGCCAGTAGTATAGATAAGACAGGGATAGCTAACTATGGCTACACCTTC	CASSIDKTGIANYGYTF
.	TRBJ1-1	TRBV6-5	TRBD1	TGTGCCAGCAGATCAGGGGGCGCGGGCACTGAAGCTTTCTTT	CASRSGGAGTEAFF
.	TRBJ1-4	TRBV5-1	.	TGCGCCAGCAGCTTACAGGACCCAAATGAAAAACTGTTTTTT	CASSLQDPNEKLFF
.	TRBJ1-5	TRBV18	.	TGTGCCAGCCCAAGCCTCTCTTGGCAGCCCCAGCATTTT	CASPSLSWQPQHF
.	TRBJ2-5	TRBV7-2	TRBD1	TGTGCCAGCAGCCTCACTCGGGACAGACGCCAAGAGACCCAGTACTTC	CASSLTRDRRQETQYF
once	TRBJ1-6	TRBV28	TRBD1	TGTGCCAGCAGTTCGGGACAGGAGAATTCACCCCTCCACTTT	CASSSGQENSPLHF
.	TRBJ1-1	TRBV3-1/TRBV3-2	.	TGTGCCAGCAGCCTCCGGGGGGGGGCGAACACTGAAGCTTTCTTT	CASSLRGGANTEAFF
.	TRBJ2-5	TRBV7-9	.	TGTGCCAGCAGCTTAGGGTCGGTGGAGACCCAGTACTTC	CASSLGSVETQYF
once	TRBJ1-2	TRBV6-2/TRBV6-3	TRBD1	TGTGCCAGCAGCCACCAGGGGGCAAGGGGCTACACCTTC	CASSHQGARGYTF
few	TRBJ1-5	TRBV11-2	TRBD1	TGTGCCAGCAGCCCCATGGGCAGGGGGAGCAATCAGCCCCAGCATTTT	CASSPMGRGSNQPQHF
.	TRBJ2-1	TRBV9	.	TGTGCCAGCAGCGATACGGACAGTTACAATGAGCAGTTCTTC	CASSDTDSYNEQFF
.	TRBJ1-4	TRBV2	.	TGTGCCAGCAGACATCCGACAGTTGAAAAACTGTTTTTT	CASRHPTVEKLFF
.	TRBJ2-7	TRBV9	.	TGTGCCAGCAGCACCCCAGGGTCCGGCGAGCAGTACTTC	CASSTPGSGEQYF
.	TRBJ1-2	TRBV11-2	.	TGTGCCAGCAGTTTGGGAGGGAACTATGGCTACACCTTC	CASSLGGNYGYTF
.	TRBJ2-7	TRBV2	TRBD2	TGTGCCAGCAGTGAAGGTCGGCCGGGACTAGCGGGAACCTACGAGCAGTACTTC	CASSEGRPGLAGTYEQYF
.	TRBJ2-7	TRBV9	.	TGTGCCAGCAGCGTAGACCCTTGGGGGGAGGAGCAGTACTTC	CASSVDPWGEEQYF
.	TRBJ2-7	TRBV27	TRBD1	TGTGCCAGCAGGGCAGGGGGATGGAGCTCCTACGAGCAGTACTTC	CASRAGGWSSYEQYF
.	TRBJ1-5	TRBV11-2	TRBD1	TGTGCCAGCAGCCCTAACAGGGGTTCTTTCCAGCCCCAGCATTTT	CASSPNRGSFQPQHF
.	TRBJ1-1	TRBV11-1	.	TGTGCCAGCAGCTTCTCGGACACTGAAGCTTTCTTT	CASSFSDTEAFF
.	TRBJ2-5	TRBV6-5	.	TGTGCCAGCAGTTCCGTGGGCGAGACCCAGTACTTC	CASSSVGETQYF
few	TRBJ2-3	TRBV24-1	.	TGTGCCACCAGTGCTATATTGGGTAGCTCTGGGGCTAGCACAGATACGCAGTATTTT	CATSAILGSSGASTDTQYF
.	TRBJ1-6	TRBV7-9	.	TGTGCCAGCAGCCCTAGGCGGGGCGTGAATTCCTATAATTCACCCCTCCACTTT	CASSPRRGVNSYNSPLHF
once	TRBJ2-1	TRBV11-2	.	TGTGCCAGCAGCTTTGACAACAATGAGCAGTTCTTC	CASSFDNNEQFF
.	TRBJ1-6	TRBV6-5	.	TGTGCCAGCAGTTACGAGTCCGGGGATTCACCCCTCCACTTT	CASSYESGDSPLHF
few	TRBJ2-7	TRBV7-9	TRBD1	TGTGCCAGCAGCTTAGGCGGACAGGGGGCCTCCTACGAGCAGTACTTC	CASSLGGQGASYEQYF
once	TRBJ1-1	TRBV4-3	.	TGCGCCAGCAGCCAAGAAGGTAAGGGAGGAGCTCGGGCTTTCTTT	CASSQEGKGGARAFF
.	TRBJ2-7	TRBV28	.	TGTGCCAGCATAGGAACGGGGTTTTACGAGCAGTACTTC	CASIGTGFYEQYF
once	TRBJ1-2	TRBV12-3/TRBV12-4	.	TGTGCCAGCAGTTTGGACTCCGCGGGGGGCTACACCTTC	CASSLDSAGGYTF
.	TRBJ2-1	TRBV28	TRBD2	TGTGCCAGCAGTTTGGCGGGGGGACCTTCATCCTACAATGAGCAGTTCTTC	CASSLAGGPSSYNEQFF
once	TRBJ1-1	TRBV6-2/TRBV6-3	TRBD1	TGTGCCAGCAGCAGGGGGTGGACTGAAGCTTTCTTT	CASSRGWTEAFF
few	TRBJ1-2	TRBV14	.	TGTGCCAGCAGCCGAGGGCTGGGTAACTATGGCTACACCTTC	CASSRGLGNYGYTF
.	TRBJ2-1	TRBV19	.	TGTGCCAGTAGTACTCTTGACATCTACAATGAGCAGTTCTTC	CASSTLDIYNEQFF